What follows describes a single TCR beta chain. The data belong to a study of blood T cell repertoires in COVID-19. The repertoire was sequenced with immunoSEQ multiplex PCR; TCRdb's copy has only in-frame clones and lacks some. The repertoire holds 40,000 to 60,000 clones, with about 90% as singletons. The CDR3 loop spans 13 amino acids. V lost 7 bases to trimming and J lost 8 bases; unmatched junction nucleotides: 10. Germline lookup yields CDR1 LNHDA and CDR2 SQIVND (reference sequence). The receptor comes from an elderly woman with COVID-19, enrolled during active disease. Source material: peripheral blood. This chain connects TRBV19 to TRBJ1-2, with 7 bases lining up with TRBD1. The CDR3 protein is CASTRARGNGYTF. The CDR3 nucleotides are TGTGCCAGTACCCGGGCCAGGGGGAACGGCTACACCTTC.